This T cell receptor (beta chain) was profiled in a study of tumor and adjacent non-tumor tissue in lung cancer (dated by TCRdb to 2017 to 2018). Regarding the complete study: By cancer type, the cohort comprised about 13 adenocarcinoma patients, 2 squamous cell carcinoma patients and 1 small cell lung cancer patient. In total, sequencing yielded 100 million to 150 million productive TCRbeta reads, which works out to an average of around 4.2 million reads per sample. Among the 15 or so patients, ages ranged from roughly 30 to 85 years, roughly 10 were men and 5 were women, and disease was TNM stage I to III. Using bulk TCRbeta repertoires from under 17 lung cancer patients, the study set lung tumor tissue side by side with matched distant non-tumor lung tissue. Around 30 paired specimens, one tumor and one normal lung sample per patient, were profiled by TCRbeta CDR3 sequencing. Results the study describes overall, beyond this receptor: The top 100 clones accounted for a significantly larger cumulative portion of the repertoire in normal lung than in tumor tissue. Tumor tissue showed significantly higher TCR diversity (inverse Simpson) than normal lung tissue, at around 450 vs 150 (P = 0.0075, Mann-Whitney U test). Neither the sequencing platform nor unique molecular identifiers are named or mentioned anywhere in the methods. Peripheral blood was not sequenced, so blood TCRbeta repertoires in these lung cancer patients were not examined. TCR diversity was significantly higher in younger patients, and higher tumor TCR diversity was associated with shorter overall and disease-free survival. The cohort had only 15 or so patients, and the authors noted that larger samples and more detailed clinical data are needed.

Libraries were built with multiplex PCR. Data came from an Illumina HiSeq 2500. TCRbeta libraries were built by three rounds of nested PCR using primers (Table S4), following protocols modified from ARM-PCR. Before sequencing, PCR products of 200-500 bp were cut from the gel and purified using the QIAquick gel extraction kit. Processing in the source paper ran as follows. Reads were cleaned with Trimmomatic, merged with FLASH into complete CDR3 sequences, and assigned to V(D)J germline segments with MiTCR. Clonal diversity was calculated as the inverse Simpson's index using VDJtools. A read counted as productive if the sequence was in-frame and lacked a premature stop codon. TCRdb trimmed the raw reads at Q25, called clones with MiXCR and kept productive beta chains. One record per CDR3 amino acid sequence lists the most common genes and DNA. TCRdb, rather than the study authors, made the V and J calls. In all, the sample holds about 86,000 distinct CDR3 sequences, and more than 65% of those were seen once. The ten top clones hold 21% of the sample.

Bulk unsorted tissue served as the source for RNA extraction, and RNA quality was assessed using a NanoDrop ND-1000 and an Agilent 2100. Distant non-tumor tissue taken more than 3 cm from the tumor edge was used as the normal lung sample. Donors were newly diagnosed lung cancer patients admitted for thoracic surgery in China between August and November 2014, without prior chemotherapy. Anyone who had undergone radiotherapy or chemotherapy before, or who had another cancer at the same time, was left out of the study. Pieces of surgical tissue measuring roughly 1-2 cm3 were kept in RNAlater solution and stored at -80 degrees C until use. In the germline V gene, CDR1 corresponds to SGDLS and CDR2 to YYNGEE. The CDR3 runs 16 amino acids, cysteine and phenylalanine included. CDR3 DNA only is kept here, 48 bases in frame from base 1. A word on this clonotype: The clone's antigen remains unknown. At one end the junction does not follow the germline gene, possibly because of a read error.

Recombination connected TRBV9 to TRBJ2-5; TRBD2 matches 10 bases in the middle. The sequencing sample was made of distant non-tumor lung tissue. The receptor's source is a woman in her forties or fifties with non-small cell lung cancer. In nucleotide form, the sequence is TGTGCCAGCAGCATAGAGGAGACTAGCGGGCTAGAGACTCAGTACTTC. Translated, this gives CASSIEETSGLETQYF.